This T cell receptor (beta chain) is drawn from a study of cytomegalovirus exposure and HLA in healthy donors (dated by TCRdb to about 2017). Regarding the research as a whole: An earlier analysis of around 600 of the donors reported 250 to 350 Gb of sequence data and more than 90 million unique TCR beta sequences from approximately 180 million T cells. About 280 gigabases of sequencing data and 70 million to 95 million unique TCR sequences made up an early release that covered some 640 HLA-typed donors. The genetic ancestry cluster associated with self-reported Caucasian donors included roughly 84% of the 300 to 450 genotyped donors. The study was designed to test whether signatures of past pathogen exposure could be identified by cataloging public T cell receptors. The T cell repertoires of 666 subjects were profiled by immunosequencing and related to cytomegalovirus serostatus. Along with the approximately 670-subject first cohort, a separate validation cohort of 120 different subjects was used. The study combined high-throughput TCR immunosequencing, statistical association of individual TCRs with disease status, and machine learning to predict cytomegalovirus infection status. In a later analysis, previously published TCR beta repertoires from some 640 donors were re-analyzed and high-resolution HLA genotyping was added so that TCR occurrence patterns could be studied. The later analysis used no new phenotypic data to find candidate immune exposures, relying instead on TCR beta sequences and their occurrence across donors. An earlier analysis of roughly 580 of the donors used high-throughput TCR beta sequencing to judge whether each TCR beta V gene segment behaved as functional or pseudogenic. Donor age, sex, ethnicity and CMV serostatus were collected together with the repertoire data. A later genetic analysis took genome-wide SNP genotypes for about 65% of the roughly 670 donors and used that subset as a discovery cohort. Every repertoire in the discovery cohort had been generated on one and the same sequencing platform. Both class I and class II loci were covered by HLA typing, at four-digit resolution. The number of donors typed differed by locus, with about 629-630 for A, B, C, DRB1 and DQB1, more than 500 for DQA1, 600 to 610 for DPA1, and approximately 470 for DPB1. Because of strong linkage in the cohort, four or five DR-DQ haplotypes were treated as single units for association and clustering. Among roughly 400 genotyped donors of the cohort, an average of about 240,000 unique TCR beta nucleotide sequences was sequenced per donor, of which about 19% were non-productive. The paper's findings and limits, for the study overall: Linkage disequilibrium might explain the correlated functional status among segregating V segments, but an unknown experimental factor could not be excluded. While some public TCRs were present in many individuals, most TCR sequences turned up only very rarely across donors. Compared with equally common non-associated chains, HLA-associated TCR beta chains in a later analysis were more clonally expanded and had lower generation probabilities. According to the authors, the approach could potentially be generalized to other disease states and immunological phenotypes. In vitro tests confirmed that three of the cytomegalovirus-associated TCR beta chains recognize cytomegalovirus antigens. The classifier was reported to diagnose cytomegalovirus status with high specificity and sensitivity in both the original cohort and the validation cohort. Because some donors lacked HLA typing at each locus, the association tests relied only on the typed subset. Presence/absence analyses assumed roughly uniform sequencing depth across donors, an assumption that may not hold. In a later analysis, several top co-occurrence clusters were reported to appear linked to parvovirus B19, influenza, CMV and Epstein-Barr virus. In a later analysis, TCR association rates were found to vary across HLA loci, with the most associated TCRs seen for DRB1 alleles and the fewest for HLA-C alleles. Some IMGT-functional V segments, including TRBV6-2 and TRBV6-3, could not be distinguished by the 87-base-pair reads and were therefore excluded. Most CMV-associated TCR beta chains appeared to be HLA-restricted in a later analysis, and the HLA associations seemed to be driven largely by CMV exposure. In an earlier analysis of some 500 of the donors, most TCR beta V segments were observed in productive rearrangements about 87% or about 30% of the time, broadly matching IMGT annotations. Immune exposure information for the cohort was limited to CMV serostatus. A further reported finding was that TCR beta sequences accurately predicted the HLA-A and HLA-B alleles for most subjects in the first cohort. Compared with the approximately 670-donor mean, donors in an Asian-associated ancestry cluster had fewer N-insertions in productive TCRs, according to a later genetic analysis. The earlier analysis of around 600 of the donors excluded 15 to 20 rarely observed V segments, including chromosome 9 orphons, because counts were too low. Strong co-occurrence of HLA alleles, especially DR and DQ, made assigning TCR associations to individual alleles difficult. A group of highly shared sequence variants was considered likely to be a technical artifact of the sequencing pipeline. In a later analysis, around 15,000 TCR beta sequences were associated with specific HLA alleles at a false discovery rate of 0.05. A total of roughly 160 TCR beta chains were listed by the study as associated with cytomegalovirus. This cohort had only TCR beta chains sequenced, and the lack of alpha or paired-chain data limited which features could be detected. An association between a missense DCLRE1C variant and V-gene and J-gene trimming of TCR beta chains was found in a later genetic analysis and replicated in an independent cohort.

The cohort comprised around 700 healthy bone marrow donors. At the time of sampling, every cohort member was nominally healthy, though immune exposures that went unrecorded were likely present. The donor tested CMV seronegative and was one of the 352 seronegative cohort members. Every donor gave a peripheral blood sample, and the peripheral blood mononuclear cells from that sample were used for TCR beta sequencing. The Qiagen DNeasy Blood Extraction Kit was used to extract genomic DNA from the blood cell samples. Library creation used the immunoSEQ multiplex PCR assay. The multiplex PCR relied on a mix of 60 forward primers for TCR Vbeta segments and 13 reverse primers for TCR Jbeta segments. The CDR3 region of rearranged TCR beta genes was amplified from genomic DNA with a multiplex PCR assay. The amplified TCR beta libraries were sequenced on the Illumina HiSeq System as 87-base-pair reads. Turning to the authors' computational methods: A later analysis counted tens of millions of unique TCR beta chains across the approximately 700 repertoires, and roughly 9.9 million of these chains were shared by at least two donors. Raw reads were error-corrected and collapsed into unique sequences by a nearest-neighbor algorithm in which closely related sequences were merged to remove PCR and sequencing errors. Alignment of CDR3 sequences to IMGT reference sequences was used to assign V, D and J gene segments. Each retained sequence needed at least a six-nucleotide match to both a V gene segment and a J gene segment. A rearrangement counted as productive if the CDR3 had no stop codons and remained in frame with V and J, and every other rearrangement counted as non-productive. CDR3 was defined according to IMGT convention as the region running from the second conserved V-encoded cysteine to the conserved J-encoded phenylalanine. In an earlier analysis of around 600 of the donors, sequences lacking an unambiguous match to a single V gene segment were excluded. In an earlier analysis of a few hundred of the donors, V segments were called functional above 56.7% productive rearrangements and were called segregating when the between-donor standard deviation exceeded 5%. A statistical classification framework was built for diagnosing cytomegalovirus status from the catalog of TCR beta chain sequences. In a later analysis, V and J genes were assigned by comparing TCR nucleotide sequences against IMGT/GENE-DB human TR gene sequences. A later analysis assigned CDR3 sequences and most-parsimonious VDJ recombination scenarios with the TCRdist pipeline. In a later analysis, each TCR beta chain was defined by its CDR3 amino acid sequence together with its V-gene family, and reads lacking a unique V-gene family were excluded. As a way to deal with suspected cross-contamination and a sequencing artifact, a later analysis dropped 450 to 600 nucleotide sequences that were highly shared and had low generation probability. For each public chain, a later analysis derived a clonal expansion index from normalized ranks of inferred template counts within each repertoire. Generation probabilities in a later analysis came from a VDJ recombination model fitted to out-of-frame rearrangements, and those results were checked against IGoR. In a later analysis, TCR-TCR, TCR-HLA and TCR-CMV co-occurrence was scored with hypergeometric tests, and a repertoire-size bias correction was applied to TCR pairs. A later analysis estimated false discovery rates by permuting HLA or CMV assignments 20 times. A later analysis grouped co-occurring TCRs with DBSCAN, adding TCRdist sequence similarity when clustering within HLA-allele-positive subsets. Co-occurrence clustering excluded repertoires with fewer than 30,000 or more than 120,000 public chains, plus five with anomalous nucleotide sharing. Held by TCRdb, this immuneACCESS table contains in-frame sequences only and omits some clones. Under half of the omission traces to an unresolved V gene where checked; the cause of the rest is unknown. D and trimming were read from the DNA, whereas the V and J calls and clone size are those reported in that table. Within this sample are about 83,000 clones, with just under 75% of them counted one time only. Jointly, the top ten make up roughly 4.2% of the sample.

Relative to germline, V is 4 bases shorter and J is 0 bases shorter, with 15 bases between their ends. Measured from the cysteine to the phenylalanine, the CDR3 is 16 residues long. CDR3 DNA is the only sequence kept; it has 48 bases, read in frame from the first base. From a lookup of the germline V gene, CDR1 and CDR2 are MNHNS and SASEGT. This clone has a count of ten or more. Its antigen specificity is not known. Per-base qualities were not stored, and no clone one base away is much larger. The sequence was collected from a man aged 60-69 years in good health and CMV-seronegative. Recombination connected TRBV6-1 to TRBJ1-1; the D gene is perhaps TRBD1, on 5 matching bases. Specimen: PBMCs. The DNA sequence is given as TGTGCCAGCAGTGTTCCGCAGGGAGGATTGAACACTGAAGCTTTCTTT. It encodes CASSVPQGGLNTEAFF.